One and the same sample provided the 11 T cell receptor beta chains below, sequenced in a study of blood T cell repertoires in COVID-19. Assay: immunoSEQ multiplex PCR; the TCRdb copy retains only in-frame clones and omits some. Of 58,000 or so clones in the sample, around 74% were seen once. Sequencing used peripheral blood. The receptors stem from an elderly woman with acute or convalescent COVID-19.

J is TRBJ2-7 and V is TRBV9; D may be TRBD2 (6 bases). Germline V CDR1 and CDR2: SGDLS, YYNGEE. V lost 3 bases and J lost 5, with 9 bases in between. The CDR3 extends over 12 amino acids. The CDR3 region is CASSAGGDEQYF. CDR3 DNA: TGTGCCAGCAGCGCAGGAGGGGACGAGCAGTACTTC.

The chain couples TRBV3-1 (or the pseudogene TRBV3-2) to TRBJ2-1; perhaps TRBD2 as D (6 bases). Trimming stripped 0 bases from V and 0 bases from J, with 15 bases between. This CDR3 contains 18 residues. The V gene's germline CDR1 is LGHDT and CDR2 YNNKEL (reference sequence). CDR3 sequence reads: CASSQDLLAPGSYNEQFF. Here the CDR3 DNA reads TGTGCCAGCAGCCAAGATCTACTAGCCCCAGGCTCCTACAATGAGCAGTTCTTC.

The table lists this clone with a few counts. The chain couples TRBV12-3 or TRBV12-4 to TRBJ2-7, with D unclear. The CDR3 covers 12 residues. V shed 3 bases and J shed 3 bases, with 6 bases lying between them. This chain's CDR3 is CASSFLDYEQYF. CDR3 sequence (DNA): TGTGCCAGCAGTTTTTTAGACTACGAGCAGTACTTC.

The chain is built from TRBV5-1 and TRBJ1-1; weak D call: TRBD1 (5 bases). The germline V gene encodes CDR1 SGHRS and CDR2 YFSETQ. V lost 0 bases to trimming and J lost 5 bases, with 11 bases between them. The CDR3 runs 14 residues. The CDR3 reads CASSLDRGRTEAFF. CDR3 DNA sequence: TGCGCCAGCAGCTTGGATCGGGGGAGGACTGAAGCTTTCTTT.

The chain links TRBV7-3 to TRBJ2-5; 8 positions agree with TRBD1. V gave up 5 bases and J gave up 3 bases; unmatched junction bases: 11. Germline lookup yields CDR1 SGHTA and CDR2 FQGTGA. This CDR3 spans 16 amino acids. The CDR3 loop is CASSLGQGLLEETQYF. For the CDR3, the DNA is TGTGCCAGCAGCCTCGGACAGGGCCTCTTAGAAGAGACCCAGTACTTC.

The chain joins TRBV5-1 to TRBJ1-5; the match to TRBD1 covers 8 bases. CDR3 length: 15 residues. V lost 0 bases, J lost 1 base, and 0 bases stayed unmatched. Germline CDR1 SGHRS, CDR2 YFSETQ. The CDR3 loop reads CASSLGQGSNQPQHF. The DNA for the CDR3 is TGCGCCAGCAGCTTGGGACAGGGGAGCAATCAGCCCCAGCATTTT.

The chain is built from TRBV29-1 and TRBJ2-7; maybe TRBD2 (5 bases). This CDR3 is 11 amino acids long. Looked up from germline, CDR1 is SQVTM and CDR2 is ANQGSEA. Trimming removed 3 bases from V and 3 bases from J, with 6 bases in between. The CDR3 is CSVDGGYEQYF. For the CDR3, the DNA is TGCAGCGTTGACGGAGGCTACGAGCAGTACTTC.

The chain uses TRBV5-4 and TRBJ1-4, with 9 bases identical to TRBD1. CDR1 SGHNT and CDR2 YYREEE come from the germline V gene (reference sequence). The CDR3 spans 16 residues. Trimming removed 4 bases from V and 7 bases from J; junction bases left unmatched: 11. The CDR3 loop is CASSRGATGGVEKLFF. Written as DNA, the CDR3 is TGTGCCAGCAGCCGGGGGGCAACAGGGGGCGTTGAAAAACTGTTTTTT.

The CDR3 DNA is TGCGCCAGCAGCGACGGGACAGGGCGGAGGAACACCTTC. Its translation: CASSDGTGRRNTF. This chain uses TRBV5-1 with TRBJ1-2, with 9 bases fitting TRBD1. The germline V gene encodes CDR1 SGHRS and CDR2 YFSETQ. V lost 4 bases to trimming and J lost 12 bases; unmatched junction nucleotides: 10. The CDR3 spans 13 residues. Using reference TRBV5-1 and TRBJ1-2 for the parts outside the CDR3, the full variable domain is KAGVTQTPRYLIKTRGQQVTLSCSPISGHRSVSWYQQTPGQGLQFLFEYFSETQRNKGNFPGRFSGRQFSNSRSEMNVSTLELGDSALYLCASSDGTGRRNTFGSGTRLTVV.

This chain's CDR3 is CASSLPGTTDTQYF. DNA for the CDR3: TGTGCCAGCAGCCTACCGGGAACCACAGATACGCAGTATTTT. The chain has TRBV6-2 or TRBV6-3 and TRBJ2-3; a possible D gene is TRBD2 (5 bases). Trimming removed 6 bases at V and 2 bases at J, with 12 bases between. Per germline, CDR1 MNHEY and CDR2 SVGEGT. The length of the CDR3 is 14 residues.

The rearrangement joins TRBV10-3 to TRBJ2-2; tentatively, D is TRBD1 (6 bases). Germline assignment: CDR1 ENHRY and CDR2 SYGVKD. The CDR3 extends over 14 amino acids. V was pared by 7 bases and J by 1 base, with 10 bases between. CDR3 sequence: CAIKPGQNTGELFF. DNA for the CDR3: TGTGCCATCAAACCGGGACAGAACACCGGGGAGCTGTTTTTT.